The sequence of this T cell receptor beta chain was determined in a study of blood T cell repertoires in COVID-19. Study context: The United States, Italy and Spain supplied acute and convalescent COVID-19 samples.

As processed by the authors: Quantification of nucleated cells was approximated via reference gene primer amplification. The protocol was immunoSEQ multiplex PCR, while the TCRdb copy is restricted to in-frame clones and leaves out a portion. That table gives V, J and clone size, and the DNA gave D and trimming. This sample has 250,000 to 350,000 clones, with about 89% found just once. The V gene's germline CDR1 is MDHEN and CDR2 SYDVKM. V was pared by 6 bases and J by 5 bases, with 3 bases of the junction left unmatched. The CDR3 loop spans 13 amino acids. This TCR was recovered from a man aged 25 to 40 with acute or convalescent COVID-19. Specimen: peripheral blood. The genes are TRBV28 and TRBJ1-4; 7 nucleotides line up with TRBD1. The CDR3, as DNA: TGTGCCAGCAGATGGACAGGAAATGAAAAACTGTTTTTT. The encoded protein is CASRWTGNEKLFF.